This T cell receptor (beta chain) is from a study of human T cells and chemical hapten exposure (dated by TCRdb to the early 2020s). Context from the whole study: For sensitization, 2% DPC in acetone was applied to a 2 cm by 2 cm area of upper inner arm skin. Throughout the study period of roughly 24 weeks, patients also received therapeutic DPC doses to the scalp every week. Patch testing was done on the upper back using Finn chambers containing 0.01% DPC, and results were scored after 6 days according to International Contact Dermatitis Research Group standards. The patient cohort, mostly female, included alopecia areata with under or over 50% scalp involvement, alopecia totalis and alopecia universalis. The libraries were sequenced as a pool, and the TCR yield per sample differed mostly because of small variations in library volumes within the pool. The study tracked peripheral blood TCR repertoire changes in vivo during primary and secondary sensitization to the hapten diphenylcyclopropenone (DPC) in alopecia patients. Blood samples were taken from patients before sensitization (week 0) and at 2, 6 and about 24 weeks after DPC sensitization. For TCR sequencing, blood came from some 31 alopecia patients at anywhere from one to four time points (pre-sensitization, 2, 6 and 24 weeks). The investigation overall reported the following: After repeated subsampling, the strength of the expansion versus patch-test correlation and the threshold at which it became significant changed. Expanded TCRs formed significantly more large CDR3 similarity clusters than pre-sensitization or healthy control sets, consistent with antigen-driven responses. No change with DPC sensitization was found in the number of TCRs above 1 in 1000 frequency, and no evidence of global repertoire structure alterations was found. All patients had alopecia, a presumed autoimmune disease, so their immune response might differ from that of healthy individuals. A positive correlation was found between the number of PT1 expanded TCRs and patch test score, with significance reached at thresholds 8, 16 and 32 but not 4.

The library was generated by RACE. The sample was run on a NextSeq 500. Library preparation attached unique molecular identifiers to individual cDNA molecules for quantitative, reproducible TCR counting. For every blood RNA sample, sequencing covered both the TCR alpha and TCR beta chains. As for the authors' bioinformatics: The median number of TCRs per sample was some 100,000, ranging from about 23,224 to 690,600. V, J and CDR3 annotation of the TCR reads was performed with the Decombinator software suite. Every sample was subsampled to the same number of TCRs (28,000) for the PS versus PT1 abundance plots. Expanded TCRs were defined as absent before sensitization and observed at least eight times at the 2-week time point. Using fastp trimming at Q25 and MiXCR clonotype assembly, TCRdb reanalyzed the public sequencing data and kept in-frame beta chains. For every CDR3 protein sequence, its rows merge into one entry that carries the most common genes and DNA. The authors' filters were not applied to this entry. In all, the sample holds tens of thousands of distinct CDR3 sequences, and approximately 11% of those were seen once. Roughly 5% of the sample rests with the top ten.

This clonotype was observed many times. Which antigen it targets is not known. Within one base of it there is no much larger clone, and no base qualities were kept. The time point label for this specimen denotes: pre-sensitization, week 0. The treatment or condition label for this specimen denotes: therapeutic diphenylcyclopropenone sensitization with weekly scalp DPC. Blood at each patch-test visit was drawn before the patch test was applied. Eligible patients were aged 18 to 70, diagnosed with alopecia, deemed suitable for DPC therapy, and excluded if pregnant. Unfractionated whole blood was collected in Tempus Blood RNA tubes, and total RNA was extracted from that blood. The CDR3 starts with the cysteine, ends with the phenylalanine, and has 14 residues. Only the CDR3 region is kept as DNA, spanning 42 bases read in frame from base 1. From a lookup of the germline V gene (reference sequence), CDR1 and CDR2 are GTSNPN and SVGIG. After removal of 3 bases from V and 12 bases from J, the junction retains 14 bases not matched to a gene.

The source of this sequence is a woman aged 50 to 60 with alopecia areata. Some clones in this sample may be carry-over from other donors' samples. The specimen was whole blood, collected in connection with sensitization to the hapten diphenylcyclopropenone (DPC). Rearrangement joined TRBV30 to TRBJ2-3, with TRBD2 identical over 8 junction bases. The nucleotide sequence reads TGTGCCTGGAGGCGGGGGGTCGGACGGGCCCCACAGTATTTT. Its protein product is CAWRRGVGRAPQYF.